This T cell receptor beta chain was observed in a study of T cells in tuberculosis. Study-wide results and limits: Active tuberculosis patients had shorter CDR3-alpha; the beta difference was nonsignificant.

Data came from immunoSEQ multiplex PCR; TCRdb stores just in-frame clones and leaves some out. This sample carries about 43,000 clones, around 94% of them seen once, and the ten largest clones take about 1.8%. A remark on this clone: What it binds is not known.

Germline V lookup: CDR1 MNHEY, CDR2 SVGAGI. V trimming: 6 bases; J trimming: 3 bases; junction bases outside the gene matches: 5. This CDR3 contains 14 residues. At study entry, adolescents had tuberculin skin tests and IGRA screening. V and J are TRBV6-5 and TRBJ1-3, with TRBD1 matching over 7 bases. The sample consisted of PBMCs. This TCR came from a donor between 10 and 29 years old with latent tuberculosis or without tuberculosis infection. Some clones in this sample may be carry-over from other donors' samples. As DNA, the CDR3 is TGTGCCAGCAGCCTGACAGGGATTGGAAACACCATATATTTT. This translates into CASSLTGIGNTIYF.